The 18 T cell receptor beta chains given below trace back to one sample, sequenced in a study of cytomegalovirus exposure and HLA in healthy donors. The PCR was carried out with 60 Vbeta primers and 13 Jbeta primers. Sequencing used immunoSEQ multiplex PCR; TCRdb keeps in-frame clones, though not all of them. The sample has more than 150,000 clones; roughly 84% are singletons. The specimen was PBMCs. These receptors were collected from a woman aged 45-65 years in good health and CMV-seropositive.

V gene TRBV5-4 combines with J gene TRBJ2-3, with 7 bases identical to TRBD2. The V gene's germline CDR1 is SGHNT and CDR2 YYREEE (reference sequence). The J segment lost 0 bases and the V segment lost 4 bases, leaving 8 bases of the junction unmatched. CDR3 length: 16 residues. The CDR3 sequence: CASSPGGVRSTDTQYF. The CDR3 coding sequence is TGTGCCAGCAGCCCGGGGGGAGTAAGAAGCACAGATACGCAGTATTTT.

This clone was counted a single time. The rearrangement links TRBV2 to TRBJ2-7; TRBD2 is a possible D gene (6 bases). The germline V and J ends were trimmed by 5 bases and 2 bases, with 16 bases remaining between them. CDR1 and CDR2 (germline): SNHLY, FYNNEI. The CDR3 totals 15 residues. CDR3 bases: TGTGCCAGCAGTAGGTCCTTGGGGAGGACCTACGAGCAGTACTTC. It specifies CASSRSLGRTYEQYF.

The CDR3 DNA is TGCAGCGTGGAACTAGCGGGGGGGTCAGATACGCAGTATTTT. Translation gives CSVELAGGSDTQYF. The chain combines TRBV29-1 with TRBJ2-3, with 13 bases matching TRBD2. The CDR3 is 14 residues long. With 6 bases clipped from V and 4 bases from J, the junction kept 4 bases outside the gene matches. Germline CDR1 is SQVTM and CDR2 is ANQGSEA.

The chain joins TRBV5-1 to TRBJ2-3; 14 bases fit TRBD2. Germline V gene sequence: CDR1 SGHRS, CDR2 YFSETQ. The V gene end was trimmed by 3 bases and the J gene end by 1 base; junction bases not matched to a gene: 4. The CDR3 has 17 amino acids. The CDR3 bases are TGCGCCAGCAGCTGGGGGACTAGCGGGGGAGGCACAGATACGCAGTATTTT. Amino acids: CASSWGTSGGGTDTQYF. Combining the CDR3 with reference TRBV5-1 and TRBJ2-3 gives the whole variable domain KAGVTQTPRYLIKTRGQQVTLSCSPISGHRSVSWYQQTPGQGLQFLFEYFSETQRNKGNFPGRFSGRQFSNSRSEMNVSTLELGDSALYLCASSWGTSGGGTDTQYFGPGTRLTVL.

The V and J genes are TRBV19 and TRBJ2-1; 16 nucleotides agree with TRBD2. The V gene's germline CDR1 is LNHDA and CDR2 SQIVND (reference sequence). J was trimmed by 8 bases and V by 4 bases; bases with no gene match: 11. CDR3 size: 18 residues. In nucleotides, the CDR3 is TGTGCCAGTAGTAGCCCCGGGACTAGCGGGGGGGCTTGGGATGAGCAGTTCTTC. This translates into CASSSPGTSGGAWDEQFF.

The CDR3 sequence: CSARGTGTGELFF. The CDR3 bases are TGCAGCGCCCGGGGAACTGGCACCGGGGAGCTGTTTTTT. The rearrangement links TRBV29-1 to TRBJ2-2, with D maybe TRBD2 (5 bases). The ends were cut back, 7 bases at V and 4 bases at J, with 13 bases in the middle. Germline V gives CDR1 SQVTM, CDR2 ANQGSEA. The CDR3 extends over 13 amino acids.

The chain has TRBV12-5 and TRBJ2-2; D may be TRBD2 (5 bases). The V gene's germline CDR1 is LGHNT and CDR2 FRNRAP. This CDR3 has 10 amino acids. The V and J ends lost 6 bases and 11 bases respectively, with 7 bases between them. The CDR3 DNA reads TGTGCTAGTGGGAGGGTAGAGCTGTTTTTT. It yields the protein CASGRVELFF.

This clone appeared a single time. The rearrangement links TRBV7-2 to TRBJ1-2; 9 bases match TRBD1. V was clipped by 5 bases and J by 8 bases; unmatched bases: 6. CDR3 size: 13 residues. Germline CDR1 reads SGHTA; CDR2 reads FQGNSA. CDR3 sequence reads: CASSPGQGRGYTF. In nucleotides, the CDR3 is TGTGCCAGCAGCCCGGGACAGGGTAGAGGCTACACCTTC. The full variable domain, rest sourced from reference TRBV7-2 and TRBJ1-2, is GAGVSQSPSNKVTEKGKDVELRCDPISGHTALYWYRQSLGQGLEFLIYFQGNSAPDKSGLPSDRFSAERTGGSVSTLTIQRTQQEDSAVYLCASSPGQGRGYTFGSGTRLTVV.

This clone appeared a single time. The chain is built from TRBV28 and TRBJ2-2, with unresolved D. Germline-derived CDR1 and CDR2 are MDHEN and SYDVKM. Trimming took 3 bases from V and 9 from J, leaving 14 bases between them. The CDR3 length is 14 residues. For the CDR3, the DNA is TGTGCCAGCAGTTTGAGTTCTGCTATCAGGGAGCTGTTTTTT. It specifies CASSLSSAIRELFF.

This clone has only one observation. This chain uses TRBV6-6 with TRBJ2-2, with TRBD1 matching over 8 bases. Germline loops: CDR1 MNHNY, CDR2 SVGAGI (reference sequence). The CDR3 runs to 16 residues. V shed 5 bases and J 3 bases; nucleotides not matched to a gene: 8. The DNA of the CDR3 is TGTGCCAGCAGTACGACCCAGGGGGCGCACACCGGGGAGCTGTTTTTT. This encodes CASSTTQGAHTGELFF.

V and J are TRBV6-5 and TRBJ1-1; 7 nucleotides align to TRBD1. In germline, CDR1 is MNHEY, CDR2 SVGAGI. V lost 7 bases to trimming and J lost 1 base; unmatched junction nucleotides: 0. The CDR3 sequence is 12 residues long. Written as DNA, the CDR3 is TGTGCCAGCAACAGGGGGAACACTGAAGCTTTCTTT. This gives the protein CASNRGNTEAFF.

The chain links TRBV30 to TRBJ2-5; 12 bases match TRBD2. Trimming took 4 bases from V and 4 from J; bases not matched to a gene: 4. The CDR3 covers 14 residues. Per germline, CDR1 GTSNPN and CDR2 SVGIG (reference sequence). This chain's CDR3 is CAWTRLAGAETQYF. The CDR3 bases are TGTGCCTGGACCAGACTAGCGGGAGCAGAGACCCAGTACTTC.

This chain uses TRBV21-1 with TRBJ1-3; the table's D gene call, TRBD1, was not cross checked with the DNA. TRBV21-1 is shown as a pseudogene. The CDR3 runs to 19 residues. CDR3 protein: CASSLTRTGGPSAGNTIYF. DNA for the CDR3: TGTGCCAGCAGCCTCACCCGGACAGGGGGCCCGTCCGCTGGAAACACCATATATTTT.

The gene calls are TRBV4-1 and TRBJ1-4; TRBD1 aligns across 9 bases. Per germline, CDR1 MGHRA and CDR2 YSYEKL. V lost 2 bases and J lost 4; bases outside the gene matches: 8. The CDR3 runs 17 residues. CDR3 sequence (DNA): TGCGCCAGCAGCCAAAAAACAGGGGGCTCGAGTAATGAAAAACTGTTTTTT. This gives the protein CASSQKTGGSSNEKLFF.

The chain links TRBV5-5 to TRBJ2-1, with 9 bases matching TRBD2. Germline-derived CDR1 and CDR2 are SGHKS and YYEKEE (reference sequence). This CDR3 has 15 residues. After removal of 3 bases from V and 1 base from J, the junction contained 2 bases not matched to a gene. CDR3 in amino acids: CASSSAGGSYNEQFF. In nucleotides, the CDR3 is TGTGCCAGCAGCTCCGCGGGGGGGTCCTACAATGAGCAGTTCTTC.

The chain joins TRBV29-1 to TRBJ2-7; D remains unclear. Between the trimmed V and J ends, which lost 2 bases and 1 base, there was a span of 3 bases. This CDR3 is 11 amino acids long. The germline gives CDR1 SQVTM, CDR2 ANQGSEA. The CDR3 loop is CSVEQSYEQYF. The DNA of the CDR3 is TGCAGCGTTGAACAGTCCTACGAGCAGTACTTC.

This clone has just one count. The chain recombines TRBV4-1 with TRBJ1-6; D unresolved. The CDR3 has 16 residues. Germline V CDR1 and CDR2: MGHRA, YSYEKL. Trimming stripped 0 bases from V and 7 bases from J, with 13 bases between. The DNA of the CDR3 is TGCGCCAGCAGCCAAGATCCCGGGATTATCAATTCACCCCTCCACTTT. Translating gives CASSQDPGIINSPLHF.

The CDR3 region is CSVEGTGPYEQYF. The CDR3 DNA reads TGCAGCGTTGAAGGGACAGGCCCCTACGAGCAGTACTTC. The chain uses TRBV29-1 and TRBJ2-7; TRBD1 aligns across 7 bases. Germline values: CDR1 SQVTM, CDR2 ANQGSEA. The CDR3 covers 13 residues. V trimming: 1 base; J trimming: 2 bases; junction bases outside the gene matches: 2.